The rows below give T cell receptor beta chains drawn from one sample of a study of OX40 agonist ivuxolimab in advanced cancers. The repertoire was sequenced with immunoSEQ multiplex PCR; TCRdb's copy has only in-frame clones and lacks some. The sample has about 76,000 clones, 70% to 90% seen once. The starting material was CD4+ or CD8+ T cells sorted from blood, obtained in a trial of the OX40 agonist ivuxolimab. Receptors were obtained from an adult with an advanced solid tumor such as melanoma, head and neck, liver or kidney cancer. The conserved cysteine and the conserved F or W are not part of the CDR3 here. Clone size appears in some rows only: once, few, many, or a class for an expanded clone.

- TRBJ2-7 TRBV20-1 SGDIAYEQY
- TRBJ2-7 TRBV5-6 ASSRGPRGGYEQY
- TRBJ2-2 TRBV11-2 ASCRTGNNGELF
- TRBJ2-1 TRBV5-1 ASSLGGFGRNEQF
- - TRBV29-1 SVEGAVGDEQY
- TRBJ2-7 TRBV7-3 ASSLGWTSLSEQY
- TRBJ2-3 TRBV28 ASSLSMRQGAADTQY
once TRBJ2-3 TRBV27 ASSDDRYPSTDTQY
- TRBJ1-5 TRBV28 ASSFLDRATNQPQH
- TRBJ2-3 TRBV15 ATSRDARLLSTDTQY
- TRBJ2-1 TRBV6-6 ASSYSGSYEQF
- TRBJ1-5 TRBV28 ASSFIRFQPQH
- TRBJ2-7 TRBV2 ASSYTGGAREQY
- TRBJ1-4 TRBV11-1 ASSFSQGWNEKLF
- TRBJ2-5 TRBV7-9 ASSLGGPLETQY
once TRBJ2-2 TRBV29-1 SVGRIGKTGELF
- TRBJ2-1 TRBV11-2 ASSLGLAGVGEQF
once TRBJ2-2 TRBV2 ASSVVLPATGELF
- TRBJ1-2 TRBV29-1 SVKEYGYT
- TRBJ1-5 TRBV30 AWSVPGQTYSNQPQH
- TRBJ2-2 TRBV19 ASSQQGAPGELF
once TRBJ2-5 TRBV10-3 AISDHSGGETQY
- TRBJ2-7 TRBV5-1 ASSLAGTSPYEQY
- TRBJ2-3 TRBV29-1 SVVTSTDTQY
- TRBJ1-2 TRBV28 ASRLFRTSGKNYGYT
- TRBJ2-2 TRBV27 ASSTQGTGELF
- TRBJ1-2 TRBV6-5 ASSSTGGHGGYT
- TRBJ2-1 TRBV11-3 ASSPRGVGNNEQF
- TRBJ2-2 TRBV2 ASSAQIGQTGELF
- TRBJ1-4 TRBV6-6 ASSLGQTNEKLF
- TRBJ2-2 TRBV5-4 ASSLVEGRTGELF
- TRBJ1-2 TRBV30 AWSTDYGYT
- TRBJ2-5 TRBV7-3 ASSPGLAGDLETQY
once TRBJ2-1 TRBV11-2 ASSLVGQGGYNEQF
- TRBJ1-5 TRBV14 ASSQTANQPQH
- TRBJ2-1 TRBV5-1 ASSPPNAYYNEQF
- TRBJ2-1 TRBV28 ASRLAGGKRNEQF
- TRBJ2-2 TRBV5-1 ASSANIQGWGELF
once TRBJ2-3 TRBV18 ASSPLNLAGADTQY
- TRBJ2-7 TRBV28 ASSLPGPYEQY
- TRBJ2-3 TRBV9 ASSGHTDTQY
- TRBJ2-2 TRBV30 AWSVGITGELF
- TRBJ2-6 TRBV6-1 ASIGGGSGANVLT
once TRBJ2-7 TRBV5-4 ASSAALGASYEQY
- TRBJ1-1 TRBV28 ASSLFGGASEAF
- TRBJ1-2 TRBV11-2 ASSLGGYT
- TRBJ2-1 TRBV10-1 ASSESGTYSYNEQF
- TRBJ2-7 TRBV7-9 ASSLVVQWGEGGEQY
- TRBJ2-4 TRBV14 ASSQRDIQY
- TRBJ2-6 TRBV18 ASSPFPGQGITGANVLT
- TRBJ2-7 TRBV7-2 ASSGSYEQY
few TRBJ1-2 TRBV11-2 ASSFGSGYGYT
- TRBJ2-3 TRBV6-6 ASSQQGNTDTQY
few TRBJ2-3 TRBV9 ASSVLADTQY
- TRBJ2-5 TRBV18 ASSRQGSGETQY
- - TRBV4-2 ASSPGGAETYEQY
- TRBJ1-4 TRBV28 ASSFQGGVLEKLF
- TRBJ2-1 TRBV4-2 ASSLTSGGSYNEQF
- TRBJ2-1 TRBV19 ASTMGESEQF